The source of this T cell receptor beta chain is a study of shared clonotypes between healthy human individuals. Profiling relied on immunoSEQ multiplex PCR, and the TCRdb table lists in-frame clones only, not all of them. The data hold 450,000 to 500,000 clones, with about 72% observed a single time. CDR1 and CDR2 (germline): SGHTA, FQGNSA. V dropped 0 bases and J dropped 9 bases, with 9 bases sitting between them. The CDR3 loop spans 13 amino acids. V usage is TRBV7-2 and J usage is TRBJ1-5; weak D call: TRBD1 (5 bases). This TCR was sampled from a woman aged 40 to 55 in good health. Some clones in this sample may be carry-over from other donors' samples. The specimen sequenced was PBMCs. The CDR3 coding sequence is TGTGCCAGCAGCTTAGCGGTAAGGGGGCCCCAGCATTTT. Amino acids: CASSLAVRGPQHF.